This TCR beta chain was documented in a study of CD8+ T cells in alopecia areata. CDR3 length: 12 residues. Germline V gene data show CDR1 as SQVTM and CDR2 as ANQGSEA. The V end lost 4 bases, the J end lost 4 bases, and 10 bases lay between the germline ends. Broader study findings: The study found that many expanded lesional clones persisted in scalp and blood during tofacitinib.

Following extraction, RNA underwent reverse transcription to cDNA, which served as the sequencing template. The method was immunoSEQ multiplex PCR; TCRdb's version includes in-frame clones alone and lacks a portion of them. The sample shows around 150,000 clones, around three fifths of them seen only once. With regard to this clone: Its antigen is not known.

Regarding treatment: oral pan-JAK inhibitor, 5-10 mg twice daily. The chain couples TRBV29-1 to TRBJ2-5; a possible D gene is TRBD2 (5 bases). Sequencing was performed on CD4+ T cells sorted from blood, taken at week 24, from a patient treated with tofacitinib. The clonotype comes from a human donor with alopecia areata. The CDR3 loop is CSVGPGSETQYF. CDR3 in DNA: TGCAGCGTTGGACCGGGATCAGAGACCCAGTACTTC.